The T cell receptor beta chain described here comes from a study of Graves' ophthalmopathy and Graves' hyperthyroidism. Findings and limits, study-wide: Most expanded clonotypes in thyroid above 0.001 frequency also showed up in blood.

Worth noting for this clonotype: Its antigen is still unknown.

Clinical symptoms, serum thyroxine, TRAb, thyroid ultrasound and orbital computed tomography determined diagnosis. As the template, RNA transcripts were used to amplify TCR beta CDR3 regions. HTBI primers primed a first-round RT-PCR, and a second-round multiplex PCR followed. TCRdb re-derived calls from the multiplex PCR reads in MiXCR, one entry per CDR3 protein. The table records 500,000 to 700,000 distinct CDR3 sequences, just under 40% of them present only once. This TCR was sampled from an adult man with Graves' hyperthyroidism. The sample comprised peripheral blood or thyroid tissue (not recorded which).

The CDR3: CASTSRVSYGYTF. The CDR3 DNA sequence: TGTGCCAGCACGTCCAGAGTTAGTTATGGCTACACCTTC. The chain carries TRBV11-1 and TRBJ1-2, with D unresolved. Germline CDR1 and CDR2: SGHAT and FQDESV (reference sequence). The CDR3 sequence is 13 residues long. V was pared by 7 bases and J by 5 bases, with 14 bases between.